These 2 T cell receptor beta chains share one sample of origin, sequenced in a study of T cells after yellow fever vaccination. From the 5' RACE reads, TCRdb called clonotypes with MiXCR, one entry per CDR3 protein. The repertoire holds 350,000 to 550,000 distinct CDR3 sequences, with roughly a sixth as singletons. This material consisted of PBMCs, taken before the yellow fever booster vaccination. The source of these receptors is a man aged 18 to 29 who received the YFV17D yellow fever vaccine.

This chain links TRBV28 with TRBJ2-7; 7 nucleotides match TRBD1. This CDR3 contains 14 residues. Trimming at V came to 7 bases and at J to 4 bases, leaving 10 bases not matched to a gene. In germline, CDR1 is MDHEN, CDR2 SYDVKM. CDR3 sequence reads: CASTKTGRKYEQYF. In nucleotides, the CDR3 is TGTGCCAGCACCAAGACAGGGAGAAAGTACGAGCAGTACTTC.

V usage is TRBV18 and J usage is TRBJ2-3, with TRBD1 as a possible D gene (5 bases). The CDR3 runs to 15 residues. Germline CDR1 reads KGHSH; CDR2 reads LQKENI. V was pared by 6 bases and J by 2 bases, with 15 bases between. As DNA, the CDR3 is TGTGCCAGCTCGCCAGGGTCCTGGGACACAGATACGCAGTATTTT. Its translation: CASSPGSWDTDTQYF.